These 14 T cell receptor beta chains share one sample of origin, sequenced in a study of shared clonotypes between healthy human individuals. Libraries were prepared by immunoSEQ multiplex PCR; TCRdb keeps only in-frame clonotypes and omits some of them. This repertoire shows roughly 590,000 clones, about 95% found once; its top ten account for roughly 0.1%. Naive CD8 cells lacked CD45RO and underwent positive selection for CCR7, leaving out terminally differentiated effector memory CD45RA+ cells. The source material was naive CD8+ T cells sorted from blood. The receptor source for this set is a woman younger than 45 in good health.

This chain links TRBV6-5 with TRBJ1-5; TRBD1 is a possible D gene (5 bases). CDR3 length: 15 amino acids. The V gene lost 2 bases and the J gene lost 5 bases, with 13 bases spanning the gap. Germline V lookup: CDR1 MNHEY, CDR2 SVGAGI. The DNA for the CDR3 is TGTGCCAGCAGTTACCTAGGGGCGAGTGATCAGCCCCAGCATTTT. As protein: CASSYLGASDQPQHF.

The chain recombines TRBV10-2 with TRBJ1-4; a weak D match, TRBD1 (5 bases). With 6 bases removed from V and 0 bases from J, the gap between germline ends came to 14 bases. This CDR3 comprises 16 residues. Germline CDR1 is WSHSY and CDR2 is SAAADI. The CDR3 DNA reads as TGCGCCAGCAGGGCCGGGACGACCACAACTAATGAAAAACTGTTTTTT. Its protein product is CASRAGTTTTNEKLFF.

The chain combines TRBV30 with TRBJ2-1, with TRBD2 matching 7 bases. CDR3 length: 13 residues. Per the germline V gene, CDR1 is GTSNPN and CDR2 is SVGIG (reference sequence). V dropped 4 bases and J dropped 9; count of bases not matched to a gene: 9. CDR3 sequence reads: CAWIWAGGGEQFF. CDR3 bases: TGTGCCTGGATTTGGGCGGGCGGGGGTGAGCAGTTCTTC. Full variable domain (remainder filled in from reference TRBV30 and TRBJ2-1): SQTIHQWPATLVQPVGSPLSLECTVEGTSNPNLYWYRQAAGRGLQLLFYSVGIGQISSEVPQNLSASRPQDRQFILSSKKLLLSDSGFYLCAWIWAGGGEQFFGPGTRLTVL.

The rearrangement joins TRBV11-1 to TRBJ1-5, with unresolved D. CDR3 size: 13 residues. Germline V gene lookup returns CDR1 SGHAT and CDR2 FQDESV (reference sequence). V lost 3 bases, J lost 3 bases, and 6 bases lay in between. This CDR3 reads CASSLGPNQPQHF. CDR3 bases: TGTGCCAGCAGCTTGGGTCCCAATCAGCCCCAGCATTTT.

CDR3 amino acids: CASSLDAPRNNEQFF. CDR3 DNA: TGTGCCAGCAGCTTAGATGCCCCTAGGAACAATGAGCAGTTCTTC. The chain recombines TRBV11-2 with TRBJ2-1; D is undetermined. Germline loops: CDR1 SGHAT, CDR2 FQNNGV. This CDR3 is 15 amino acids long. V lost 0 bases and J lost 5, with 11 bases in between.

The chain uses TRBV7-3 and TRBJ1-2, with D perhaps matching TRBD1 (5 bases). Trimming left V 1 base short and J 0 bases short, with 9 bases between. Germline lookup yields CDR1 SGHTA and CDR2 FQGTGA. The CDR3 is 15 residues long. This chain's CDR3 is CASSLMQGANYGYTF. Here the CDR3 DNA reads TGTGCCAGCAGCTTAATGCAGGGAGCTAACTATGGCTACACCTTC.

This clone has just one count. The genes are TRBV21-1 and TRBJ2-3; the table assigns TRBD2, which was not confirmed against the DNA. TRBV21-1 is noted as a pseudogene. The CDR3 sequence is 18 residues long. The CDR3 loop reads CARREASGQMVHRDTQYF. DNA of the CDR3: TGTGCCAGACGGGAGGCTAGCGGGCAGATGGTCCATAGGGATACGCAGTATTTT.

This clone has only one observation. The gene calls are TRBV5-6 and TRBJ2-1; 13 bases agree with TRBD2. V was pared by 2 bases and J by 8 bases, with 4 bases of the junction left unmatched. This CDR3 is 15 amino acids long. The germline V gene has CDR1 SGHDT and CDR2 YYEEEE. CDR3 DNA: TGTGCCAGCAGCTTCCCGGGACTAGCGGGATATGAGCAGTTCTTC. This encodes CASSFPGLAGYEQFF.

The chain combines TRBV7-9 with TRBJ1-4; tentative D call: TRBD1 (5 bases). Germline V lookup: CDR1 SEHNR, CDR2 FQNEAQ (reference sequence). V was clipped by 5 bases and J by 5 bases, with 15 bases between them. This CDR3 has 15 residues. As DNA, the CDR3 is TGTGCCAGCAGCCTCCCGGGACGAGACAATGAAAAACTGTTTTTT. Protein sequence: CASSLPGRDNEKLFF.

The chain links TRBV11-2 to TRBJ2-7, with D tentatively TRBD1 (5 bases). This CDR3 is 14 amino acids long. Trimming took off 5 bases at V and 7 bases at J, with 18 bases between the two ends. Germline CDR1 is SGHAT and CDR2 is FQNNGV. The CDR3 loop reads CASSQGPYRAEQYF. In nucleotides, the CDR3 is TGTGCCAGCAGCCAGGGCCCGTATCGTGCGGAGCAGTACTTC.

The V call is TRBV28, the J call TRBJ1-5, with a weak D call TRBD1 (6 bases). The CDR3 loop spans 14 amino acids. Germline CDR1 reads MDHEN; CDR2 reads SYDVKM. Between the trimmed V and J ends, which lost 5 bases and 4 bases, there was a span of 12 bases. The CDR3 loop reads CASSVTQGNQPQHF. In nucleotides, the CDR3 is TGTGCCAGCAGTGTTACACAGGGAAATCAGCCCCAGCATTTT. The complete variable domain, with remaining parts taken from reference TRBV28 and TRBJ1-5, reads DVKVTQSSRYLVKRTGEKVFLECVQDMDHENMFWYRQDPGLGLRLIYFSYDVKMKEKGDIPEGYSVSREKKERFSLILESASTNQTSMYLCASSVTQGNQPQHFGDGTRLSIL.

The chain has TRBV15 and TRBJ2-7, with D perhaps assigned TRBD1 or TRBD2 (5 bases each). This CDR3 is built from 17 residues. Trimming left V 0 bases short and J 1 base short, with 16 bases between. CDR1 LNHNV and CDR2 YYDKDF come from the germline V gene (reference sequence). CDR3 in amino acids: CATSRDTPGWGSYEQYF. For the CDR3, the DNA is TGTGCCACCAGCAGAGATACCCCCGGTTGGGGGTCCTACGAGCAGTACTTC. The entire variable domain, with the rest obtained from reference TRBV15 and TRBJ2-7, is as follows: DAMVIQNPRYQVTQFGKPVTLSCSQTLNHNVMYWYQQKSSQAPKLLFHYYDKDFNNEADTPDNFQSRRPNTSFCFLDIRSPGLGDTAMYLCATSRDTPGWGSYEQYFGPGTRLTVT.

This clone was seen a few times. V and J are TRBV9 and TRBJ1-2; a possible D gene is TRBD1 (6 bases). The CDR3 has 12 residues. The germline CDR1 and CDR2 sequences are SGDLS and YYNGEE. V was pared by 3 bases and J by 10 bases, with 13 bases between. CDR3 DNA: TGTGCCAGCAGCGGATCCACAGGGTACTACACCTTC. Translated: CASSGSTGYYTF. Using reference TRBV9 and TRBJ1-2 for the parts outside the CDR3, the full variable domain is DSGVTQTPKHLITATGQRVTLRCSPRSGDLSVYWYQQSLDQGLQFLIQYYNGEERAKGNILERFSAQQFPDLHSELNLSSLELGDSALYFCASSGSTGYYTFGSGTRLTVV.

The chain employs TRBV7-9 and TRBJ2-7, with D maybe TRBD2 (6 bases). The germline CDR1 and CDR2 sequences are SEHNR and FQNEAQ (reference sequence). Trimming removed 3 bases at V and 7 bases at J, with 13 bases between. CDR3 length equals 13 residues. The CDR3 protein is CASSFNSGGEQYF. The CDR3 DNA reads TGTGCCAGCAGCTTCAACAGTGGGGGGGAGCAGTACTTC.